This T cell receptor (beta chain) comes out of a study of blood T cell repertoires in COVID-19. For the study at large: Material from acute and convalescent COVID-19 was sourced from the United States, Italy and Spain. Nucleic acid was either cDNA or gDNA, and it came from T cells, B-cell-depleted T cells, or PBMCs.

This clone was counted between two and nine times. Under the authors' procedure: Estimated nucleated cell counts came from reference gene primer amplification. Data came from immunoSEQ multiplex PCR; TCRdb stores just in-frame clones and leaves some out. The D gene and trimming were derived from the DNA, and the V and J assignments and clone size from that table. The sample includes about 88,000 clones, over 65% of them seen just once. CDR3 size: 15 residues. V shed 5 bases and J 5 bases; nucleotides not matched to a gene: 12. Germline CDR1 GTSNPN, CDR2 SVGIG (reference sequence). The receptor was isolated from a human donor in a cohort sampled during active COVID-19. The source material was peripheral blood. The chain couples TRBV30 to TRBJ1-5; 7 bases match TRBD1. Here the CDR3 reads CAWGDSDRKYQPQHF. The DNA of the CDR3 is TGTGCCTGGGGGGACTCGGACAGGAAATATCAGCCCCAGCATTTT.